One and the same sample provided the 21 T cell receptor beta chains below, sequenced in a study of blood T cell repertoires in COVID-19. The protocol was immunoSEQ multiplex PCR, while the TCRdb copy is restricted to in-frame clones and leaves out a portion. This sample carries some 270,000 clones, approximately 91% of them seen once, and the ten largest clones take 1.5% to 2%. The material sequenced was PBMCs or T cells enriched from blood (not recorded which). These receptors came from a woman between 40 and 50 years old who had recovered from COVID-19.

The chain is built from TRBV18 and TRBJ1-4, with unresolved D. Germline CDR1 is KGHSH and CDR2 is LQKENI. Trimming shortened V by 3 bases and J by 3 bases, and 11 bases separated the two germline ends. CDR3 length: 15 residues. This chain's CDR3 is CASSPQGQANEKLFF. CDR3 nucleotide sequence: TGTGCCAGCTCACCTCAAGGTCAGGCTAATGAAAAACTGTTTTTT.

CDR3 sequence: CASSLEGQGRSEQYF. In DNA form, the CDR3 reads TGTGCCAGCAGTTTGGAGGGACAGGGAAGGAGCGAGCAGTACTTC. The genes are TRBV6-5 and TRBJ2-7; 9 nucleotides align to TRBD1. Trimming took 4 bases from V and 6 from J; bases not matched to a gene: 10. The germline CDR1 and CDR2 sequences are MNHEY and SVGAGI. The length of the CDR3 is 15 residues.

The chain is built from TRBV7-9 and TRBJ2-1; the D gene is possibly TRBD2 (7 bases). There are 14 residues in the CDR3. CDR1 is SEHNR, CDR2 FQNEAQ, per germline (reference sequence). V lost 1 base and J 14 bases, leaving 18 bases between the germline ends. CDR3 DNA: TGTGCCAGCAGCTTAGATATATTTGGAGGGGGGGAGTTCTTC. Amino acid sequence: CASSLDIFGGGEFF.

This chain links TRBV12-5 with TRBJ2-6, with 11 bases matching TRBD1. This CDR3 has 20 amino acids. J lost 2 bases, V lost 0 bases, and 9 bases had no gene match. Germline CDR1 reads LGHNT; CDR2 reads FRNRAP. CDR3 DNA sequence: TGTGCTAGTGGTTTGGTATCCTTCCGGACAGGGGGCACTGGGGCCAACGTCCTGACTTTC. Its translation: CASGLVSFRTGGTGANVLTF.

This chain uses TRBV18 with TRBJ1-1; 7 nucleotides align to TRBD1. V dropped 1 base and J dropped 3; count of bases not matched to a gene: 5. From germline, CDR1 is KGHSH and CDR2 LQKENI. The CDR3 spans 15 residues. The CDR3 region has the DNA TGTGCCAGCTCACCACGGGCCAGGGGGGACACTGAAGCTTTCTTT. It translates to CASSPRARGDTEAFF.

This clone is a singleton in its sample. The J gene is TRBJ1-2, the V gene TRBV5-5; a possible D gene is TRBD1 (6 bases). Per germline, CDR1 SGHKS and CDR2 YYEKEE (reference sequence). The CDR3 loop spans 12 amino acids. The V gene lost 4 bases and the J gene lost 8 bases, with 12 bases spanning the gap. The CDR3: CASSTTGSGYTF. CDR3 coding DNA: TGTGCCAGCAGCACTACAGGGTCGGGCTACACCTTC.

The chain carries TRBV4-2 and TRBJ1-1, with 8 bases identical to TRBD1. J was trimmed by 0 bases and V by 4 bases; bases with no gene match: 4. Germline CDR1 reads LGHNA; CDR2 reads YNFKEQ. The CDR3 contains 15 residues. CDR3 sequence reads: CASSRGQGLNTEAFF. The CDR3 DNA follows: TGTGCCAGCAGCCGCGGACAGGGATTGAACACTGAAGCTTTCTTT.

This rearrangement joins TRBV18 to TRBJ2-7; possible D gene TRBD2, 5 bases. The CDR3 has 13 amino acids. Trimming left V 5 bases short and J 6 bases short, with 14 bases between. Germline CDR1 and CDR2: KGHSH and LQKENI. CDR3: CASSSELVREQYF. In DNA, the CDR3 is TGTGCCAGCTCATCAGAACTAGTGCGCGAGCAGTACTTC.

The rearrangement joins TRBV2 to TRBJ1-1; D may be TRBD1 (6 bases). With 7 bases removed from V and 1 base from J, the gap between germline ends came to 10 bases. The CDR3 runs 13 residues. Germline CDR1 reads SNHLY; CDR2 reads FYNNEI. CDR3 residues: CASTGQPNTEAFF. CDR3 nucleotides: TGTGCCAGCACCGGACAGCCGAACACTGAAGCTTTCTTT.

The CDR3 sequence is CASSGAGGPYNEQFF. For the CDR3, the DNA is TGTGCCAGCAGTGGGGCGGGAGGCCCCTACAATGAGCAGTTCTTC. The rearrangement uses TRBV6-4 and TRBJ2-1, with TRBD2 matching over 8 bases. Trimming at V came to 4 bases and at J to 2 bases, leaving 4 bases not matched to a gene. CDR1 and CDR2 (germline): MRHNA, SNTAGT. This CDR3 contains 15 residues.

The DNA of the CDR3 is TGTGCCAGCAGTCTGGGGACAGGGGGAGACACTGAAGCTTTCTTT. This translates into CASSLGTGGDTEAFF. The rearrangement joins TRBV27 to TRBJ1-1, with TRBD1 identical over 11 bases. The V gene's germline CDR1 is MNHEY and CDR2 SMNVEV (reference sequence). Trimming cost V 5 bases and J 3 bases; bases outside gene matches: 5. This CDR3 is 15 amino acids long.

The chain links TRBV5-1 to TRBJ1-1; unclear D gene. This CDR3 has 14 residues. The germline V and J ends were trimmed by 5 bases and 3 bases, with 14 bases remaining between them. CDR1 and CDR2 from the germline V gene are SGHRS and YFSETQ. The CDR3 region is CASSLAREHTEAFF. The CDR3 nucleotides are TGCGCCAGCAGTCTAGCTAGGGAACACACTGAAGCTTTCTTT.

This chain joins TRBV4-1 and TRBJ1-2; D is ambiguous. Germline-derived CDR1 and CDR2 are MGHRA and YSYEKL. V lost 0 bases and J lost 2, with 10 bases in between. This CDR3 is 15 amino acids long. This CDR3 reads CASSQDRGGNYGYTF. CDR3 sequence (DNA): TGCGCCAGCAGCCAAGATCGCGGCGGAAACTATGGCTACACCTTC.

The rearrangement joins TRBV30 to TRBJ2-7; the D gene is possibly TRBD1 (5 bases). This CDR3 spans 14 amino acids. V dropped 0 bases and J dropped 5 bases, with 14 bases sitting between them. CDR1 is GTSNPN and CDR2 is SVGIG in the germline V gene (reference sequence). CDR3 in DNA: TGTGCCTGGAGTGTAAAAGGGGTTCTGAACGAGCAGTACTTC. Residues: CAWSVKGVLNEQYF. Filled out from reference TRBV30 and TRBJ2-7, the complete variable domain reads SQTIHQWPATLVQPVGSPLSLECTVEGTSNPNLYWYRQAAGRGLQLLFYSVGIGQISSEVPQNLSASRPQDRQFILSSKKLLLSDSGFYLCAWSVKGVLNEQYFGPGTRLTVT.

The CDR3 coding sequence is TGCGCCAGCAGCTTGGTACAGGGGAGAGAGCAGTACTTC. Its translation is CASSLVQGREQYF. The chain is built from TRBV5-1 and TRBJ2-7; 7 bases fit TRBD1. There are 13 residues in the CDR3. Germline V gives CDR1 SGHRS, CDR2 YFSETQ. J was trimmed by 7 bases and V by 0 bases; bases with no gene match: 4.

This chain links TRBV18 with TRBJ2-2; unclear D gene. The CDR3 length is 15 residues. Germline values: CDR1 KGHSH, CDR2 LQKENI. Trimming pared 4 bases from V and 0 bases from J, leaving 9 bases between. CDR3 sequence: CASSRSPPNTGELFF. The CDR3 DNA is TGTGCCAGCTCACGAAGCCCCCCGAACACCGGGGAGCTGTTTTTT.

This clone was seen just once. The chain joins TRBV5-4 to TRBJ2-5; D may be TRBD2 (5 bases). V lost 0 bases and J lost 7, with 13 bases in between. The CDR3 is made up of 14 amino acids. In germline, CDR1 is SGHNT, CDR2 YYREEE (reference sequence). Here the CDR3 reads CASSLGGPAGTQYF. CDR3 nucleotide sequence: TGTGCCAGCAGCTTGGGCGGGCCGGCGGGGACCCAGTACTTC.

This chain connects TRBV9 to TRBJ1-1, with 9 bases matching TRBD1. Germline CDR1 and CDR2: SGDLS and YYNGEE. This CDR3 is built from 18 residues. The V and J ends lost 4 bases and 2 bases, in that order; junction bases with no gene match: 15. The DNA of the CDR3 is TGTGCCAGCAGCAGTCACATCCCGGGACAGGGCCCTAACACTGAAGCTTTCTTT. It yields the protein CASSSHIPGQGPNTEAFF.

For the CDR3, the DNA is TGCGCCAGCAGCCATCACCCTGGGTCGGGGAGGACTGAAGCTTTCTTT. Translation: CASSHHPGSGRTEAFF. The V gene is TRBV4-1, the J gene TRBJ1-1; D not resolved. The V gene's germline CDR1 is MGHRA and CDR2 YSYEKL. The CDR3 has 16 residues. V was shortened by 3 bases and J by 5 bases, with 19 bases between the two germline ends.

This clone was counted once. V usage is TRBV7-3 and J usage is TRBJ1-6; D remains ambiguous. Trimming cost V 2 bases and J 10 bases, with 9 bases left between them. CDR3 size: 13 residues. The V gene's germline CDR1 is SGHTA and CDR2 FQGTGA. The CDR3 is CASSLGSSSPLHF. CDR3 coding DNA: TGTGCCAGCAGCTTAGGCAGTTCGTCACCCCTCCACTTT.

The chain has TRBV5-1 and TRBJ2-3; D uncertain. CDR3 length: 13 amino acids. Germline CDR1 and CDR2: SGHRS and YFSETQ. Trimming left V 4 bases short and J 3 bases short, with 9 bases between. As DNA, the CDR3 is TGCGCCAGCAGCGAGAGTATTACAGATACGCAGTATTTT. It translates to CASSESITDTQYF.